The 15 T cell receptor beta chains presented below share a single source sample, sequenced in a study of tumor-infiltrating lymphocytes in localized non-small cell lung cancer. Libraries were prepared by immunoSEQ multiplex PCR; TCRdb keeps only in-frame clonotypes and omits some of them. Of roughly 12,000 clones in the sample, approximately 70% were seen once. The sequencing sample was made of uninvolved lung tissue not adjacent to the tumor. All receptors derive from a human donor with non-small cell lung cancer.

The chain employs TRBV5-1 and TRBJ2-3; D gene unclear. The CDR3 is 18 amino acids. Germline CDR1 is SGHRS and CDR2 is YFSETQ. The V gene lost 4 bases and the J gene lost 1 base, with 22 bases spanning the gap. CDR3 in DNA: TGCGCCAGCAGCCGGATAACTCTGGGGTCCTATGGCACAGATACGCAGTATTTT. Translation gives CASSRITLGSYGTDTQYF.

The chain has TRBV30 and TRBJ2-7; 9 bases agree with TRBD2. CDR3 length: 14 amino acids. Germline CDR1 GTSNPN, CDR2 SVGIG (reference sequence). V gave up 4 bases and J gave up 0 bases; unmatched junction bases: 4. DNA of the CDR3: TGTGCCTGGACGCGGGAGGGGTTCTCCTACGAGCAGTACTTC. Translation: CAWTREGFSYEQYF.

The chain has TRBV30 and TRBJ2-1; either TRBD1 or TRBD2 may supply D (6 bases each). The CDR3 has 12 amino acids. Germline lookup yields CDR1 GTSNPN and CDR2 SVGIG (reference sequence). The germline V and J ends were trimmed by 5 bases and 6 bases, with 11 bases remaining between them. This CDR3 is CAWGGGGNEQFF. CDR3 nucleotide sequence: TGTGCCTGGGGCGGAGGGGGCAATGAGCAGTTCTTC.

There are a few counts of this clone. The chain combines TRBV18 with TRBJ2-3, with D unclear. Germline loops: CDR1 KGHSH, CDR2 LQKENI. This CDR3 has 13 amino acids. Trimming shortened V by 0 bases and J by 12 bases, and 13 bases separated the two germline ends. CDR3 bases: TGTGCCAGCTCACCACCGGTCAAGTTGGTTCAGTATTTT. As protein: CASSPPVKLVQYF.

This CDR3 reads CASSPYRGRIDTQYF. The CDR3 nucleotides read TGTGCCAGCAGCCCCTATCGGGGGCGGATAGATACGCAGTATTTT. The genes are TRBV27 and TRBJ2-3; either TRBD1 or TRBD2 may supply D (6 bases each). Per germline, CDR1 MNHEY and CDR2 SMNVEV (reference sequence). The V gene lost 6 bases and the J gene lost 5 bases, with 18 bases spanning the gap. The CDR3 has 15 amino acids.

The J gene is TRBJ1-2, the V gene TRBV11-2; TRBD1 agrees at 7 bases. J lost 6 bases, V lost 3 bases, and 4 bases had no gene match. Looked up from germline, CDR1 is SGHAT and CDR2 is FQNNGV. This CDR3 region has 13 residues. This CDR3 is CASSFRQGDGYTF. CDR3 DNA sequence: TGTGCCAGCAGCTTTCGGCAGGGGGATGGCTACACCTTC.

The chain combines TRBV7-2 with TRBJ2-5; possibly TRBD1 for D (6 bases). Germline V gene lookup returns CDR1 SGHTA and CDR2 FQGNSA. V lost 5 bases, J lost 5 bases, and 15 bases lay in between. The CDR3 is made up of 14 amino acids. The CDR3 is CASSPGPDRETQYF. The CDR3 coding sequence is TGTGCCAGCAGCCCGGGCCCCGACAGGGAGACCCAGTACTTC.

This chain uses TRBV2 with TRBJ2-7; possibly TRBD1 or TRBD2 for D (5 bases each). The length of the CDR3 is 15 residues. Trimming pared 4 bases from V and 3 bases from J, leaving 16 bases between. Germline CDR1 reads SNHLY; CDR2 reads FYNNEI. In nucleotides, the CDR3 is TGTGCCAGCAGTGTAGACCTGGGACGGTACTACGAGCAGTACTTC. This codes for CASSVDLGRYYEQYF.

J is TRBJ2-3 and V is TRBV4-1, with TRBD2 matching 14 bases. CDR3 length: 15 residues. The trim removed 4 bases at V and 4 bases at J, leaving 1 base unmatched. Germline CDR1 is MGHRA and CDR2 is YSYEKL. Here the CDR3 reads CASSRLAGGSDTQYF. In DNA, the CDR3 is TGCGCCAGCAGCCGACTAGCGGGGGGGTCAGATACGCAGTATTTT.

The gene calls are TRBV27 and TRBJ1-2, with no clear D. The CDR3 has 13 amino acids. Germline V gene data show CDR1 as MNHEY and CDR2 as SMNVEV (reference sequence). V lost 6 bases to trimming and J lost 8 bases, with 16 bases between them. CDR3 DNA: TGTGCCAGCAGACCCCAGCGCCGAGGGGGCTACACCTTC. The encoded protein is CASRPQRRGGYTF.

The chain is built from TRBV5-1 and TRBJ2-5; D call uncertain. Between the trimmed V and J ends, which lost 0 bases and 5 bases, there was a span of 8 bases. Per germline, CDR1 SGHRS and CDR2 YFSETQ. The CDR3 sequence is 13 residues long. The chain's CDR3 is CASSLASRETQYF. CDR3 nucleotide sequence: TGCGCCAGCAGCTTGGCCAGCAGGGAGACCCAGTACTTC.

This rearrangement joins TRBV4-3 to TRBJ2-1, with D tentatively TRBD1 (6 bases). In germline, CDR1 is LGHNA, CDR2 YSLEER. CDR3 length: 15 amino acids. V shed 2 bases and J shed 7 bases, with 15 bases lying between them. The CDR3 DNA reads as TGCGCCAGCAGCCAAAGTTGGCTAGGGGGAAATGAGCAGTTCTTC. As protein: CASSQSWLGGNEQFF.

A single count supports this clone. The J gene is TRBJ2-7, the V gene TRBV6-1; weak D call: TRBD2 (6 bases). V gave up 5 bases and J gave up 3 bases, with 11 bases separating them. Germline V lookup: CDR1 MNHNS, CDR2 SASEGT. The CDR3 is made up of 13 amino acids. CDR3: CASSQSDYYEQYF. For the CDR3, the DNA is TGTGCCAGCAGTCAATCGGACTACTACGAGCAGTACTTC.

This chain links TRBV23-1 with TRBJ2-7; no clear D gene. TRBV23-1 is given ORF status, its function remaining uncertain. V was trimmed by 4 bases and J by 9 bases, leaving 25 bases between them. The CDR3 has 16 residues. The CDR3 region has the DNA TGCGCCAGCAGTCTGTGTCGACGGCCCCCCAAAACGATGCAGTACTTC. Residues: CASSLCRRPPKTMQYF.

This clone was observed a handful of times. Relative to the germline gene, one junction end is altered; a read error may explain this. The V gene is TRBV30, the J gene TRBJ2-3; 12 bases match TRBD1. The germline gives CDR1 GTSNPN, CDR2 SVGIG (reference sequence). This CDR3 spans 16 amino acids. CDR3 amino acids: CAWSRPGTGGGGRMNF. The CDR3 nucleotides read TGTGCCTGGAGTCGCCCCGGGACAGGGGGCGGCGGGCGGATGAATTTT.